This entry concerns a single T cell receptor beta chain. Germline V gene data show CDR1 as DFQATT and CDR2 as SNEGSKA (reference sequence). CDR3 length: 11 residues. This table comes from immunoSEQ multiplex PCR, and its TCRdb copy is limited to in-frame clones, with some not included. The repertoire includes roughly 150,000 clones, around 81% of them detected once, and around 5.9% sits in the top ten. The data are from a study of blood T cell repertoires in COVID-19. Turning to the study itself: Both acute and convalescent COVID-19 samples were obtained from the United States, Italy and Spain.

The chain is built from TRBV20-1 and TRBJ2-5; D might be TRBD2 (6 bases). The specimen sequenced was PBMCs or T cells enriched from blood (not recorded which). The source of this sequence is a middle-aged man who had recovered from COVID-19. CDR3 sequence (DNA): TGCAGGACGGGGGTTAAAGAGACCCAGTACTTC. Its protein product is CRTGVKETQYF.